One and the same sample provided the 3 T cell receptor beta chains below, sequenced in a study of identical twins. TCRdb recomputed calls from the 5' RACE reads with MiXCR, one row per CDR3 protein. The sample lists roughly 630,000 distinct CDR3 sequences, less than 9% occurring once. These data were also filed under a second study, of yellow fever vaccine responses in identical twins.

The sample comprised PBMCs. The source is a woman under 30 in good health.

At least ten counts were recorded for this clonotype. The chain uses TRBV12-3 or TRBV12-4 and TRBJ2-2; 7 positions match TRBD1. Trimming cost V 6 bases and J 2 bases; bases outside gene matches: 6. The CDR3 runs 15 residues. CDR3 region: CASSQGQLNTGELFF. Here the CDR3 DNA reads TGTGCCAGCAGCCAGGGACAGCTAAACACCGGGGAGCTGTTTTTT.

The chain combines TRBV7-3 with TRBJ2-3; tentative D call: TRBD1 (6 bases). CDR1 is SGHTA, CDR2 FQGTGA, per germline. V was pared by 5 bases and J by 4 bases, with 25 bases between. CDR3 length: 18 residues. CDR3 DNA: TGTGCCAGCAGCAAAGCCCCTACCCTGTCGCCAGGGGCAGATACGCAGTATTTT. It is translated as CASSKAPTLSPGADTQYF.

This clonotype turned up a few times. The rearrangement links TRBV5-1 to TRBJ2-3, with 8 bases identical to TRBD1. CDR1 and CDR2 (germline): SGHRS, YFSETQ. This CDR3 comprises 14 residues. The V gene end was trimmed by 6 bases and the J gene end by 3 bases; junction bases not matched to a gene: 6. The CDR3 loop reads CASKEQGATDTQYF. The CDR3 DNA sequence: TGCGCCAGCAAGGAGCAGGGGGCGACAGATACGCAGTATTTT.